Listed below are T cell receptor beta chains from one sample, sequenced in a study of T cell repertoires in cytomegalovirus infection. These receptors lack a known antigen. One entry per CDR3 protein, called by TCRdb with MiXCR from the reads. The sample has about 500,000 distinct CDR3 sequences; about 33% are singletons. The sample consisted of cultured PBMCs, taken from culture after CMV antigen stimulation. The receptors here all came from a human donor in good health (CMV status not recorded). Some clones in this sample may be carry-over from other donors' samples. Both conserved end residues are part of each CDR3. Each record gives: V gene, D gene, J gene, CDR3 length, clone size, CDR3 DNA, CDR3 protein. The D gene is left open where the match is weak. The size field is filled for only some rows; it gives once, few, many or a size class.

TRBV7-4	-	TRBJ1-2	18	many	TGTGCCAGCAGCTTAAGGGGGACTACCATCCGGCCTAACTATGGCTACACCTTC	CASSLRGTTIRPNYGYTF
TRBV19	TRBD2	TRBJ2-3	19	once	TGTGCCAGTAGTATTGGTGTGGGGTATGGAGCGGGGAAGTCAGATACGCAGTATTTT	CASSIGVGYGAGKSDTQYF
TRBV9	-	TRBJ2-5	14	few	TGTGCCAGCAGCGTACCCGACAGCCAAGAGACCCAGTACTTC	CASSVPDSQETQYF
TRBV20-1	-	TRBJ1-2	14	few	TGCAGTGCTAGAGCTGACACCCTTAGCTATGGCTACACCTTC	CSARADTLSYGYTF
TRBV27	-	TRBJ1-5	15	few	TGTGCCAGCAGTTTGGGGGGGGATCGCAATCAGCCCCAGCATTTT	CASSLGGDRNQPQHF
TRBV7-2	TRBD1	TRBJ2-5	16	-	TGTGCCAGCAGCTTAGTTGCGACAGGGCGGATAAAGACCCAGTACTTC	CASSLVATGRIKTQYF
TRBV19	TRBD1	TRBJ1-5	16	-	TGTGCCAGTAGTTGGGCGACAGGGGGGAGCAATCAGCCCCAGCATTTT	CASSWATGGSNQPQHF
TRBV14	-	TRBJ2-1	15	-	TGTGCCAGCAGCTTACGACAGGAGCTCTACAATGAGCAGTTCTTC	CASSLRQELYNEQFF
TRBV6-8	TRBD1	TRBJ2-3	13	-	TGTGCCAGCAGGGGACAGGGGCAGGGTACGCAGTATTTT	CASRGQGQGTQYF
TRBV12-3/TRBV12-4	-	TRBJ2-7	14	-	TGTGCCAGCCTTAGGGACGGATACTCCTACGAGCAGTACTTC	CASLRDGYSYEQYF
TRBV24-1	-	TRBJ2-5	12	-	TGTGCCACCGCAGGGTCCCAAGAGACCCAGTACTTC	CATAGSQETQYF
TRBV5-1	TRBD2	TRBJ2-2	15	many	TGCGCCAGCAGCGACGGGAGGACGAACACCGGGGAGCTGTTTTTT	CASSDGRTNTGELFF
TRBV7-8	-	TRBJ2-3	14	many	TGTGCCACCCACATAGAGATTCGGGGAGATACGCAGTATTTT	CATHIEIRGDTQYF
TRBV2	-	TRBJ1-1	14	-	TGTGCCAGCAGTGATATGGGGGCCCACACTGAAGCTTTCTTT	CASSDMGAHTEAFF
TRBV7-2	TRBD2	TRBJ2-7	16	-	TGTGCCAGCAGCCCGGGACTAGCGGGAGTAGGGTACGAGCAGTACTTC	CASSPGLAGVGYEQYF
TRBV10-1	-	TRBJ2-1	15	-	TGCGCCAGCAGTGCCGGGAGGGGGCCCTACAATGAGCAGTTCTTC	CASSAGRGPYNEQFF
TRBV6-6	-	TRBJ1-2	13	few	TGTGCCAGCAGTCCTATACGTAACTATGGCTACACCTTC	CASSPIRNYGYTF
TRBV19	TRBD1	TRBJ2-7	15	-	TGTGCCAGTAGTATTAGGGGACAGGGACCTCACGAGCAGTACTTC	CASSIRGQGPHEQYF
TRBV7-2	-	TRBJ1-5	13	many	TGTGCCAGCAGCTTAGCCCCGGATCAGCCCCAGCATTTT	CASSLAPDQPQHF
TRBV11-3	TRBD1	TRBJ2-1	15	-	TGTGCCAGCAGCTTAGAAGGACAGGGTAGGAATGAGCAGTTCTTC	CASSLEGQGRNEQFF
TRBV4-3	-	TRBJ2-7	15	few	TGCGCCAGCAGCCAAGGATCCAACCCAAGGGACGAGCAGTACTTC	CASSQGSNPRDEQYF
TRBV24-1	-	TRBJ2-5	17	few	TGTGCCACCAGTGCATCGCTTTTGGACAGCTACCAAGAGACCCAGTACTTC	CATSASLLDSYQETQYF
TRBV28	-	TRBJ2-7	15	-	TGTGCCAGCACCCCGACGTGGGGAGAGGCCTACGAGCAGTACTTC	CASTPTWGEAYEQYF
TRBV7-2	TRBD2	TRBJ2-1	15	-	TGTGCCAGCAGCTTAGGTTGGACTAGGGTCGATGAGCAGTTCTTC	CASSLGWTRVDEQFF
TRBV20-1	-	TRBJ1-3	15	-	TGCAGTGTTAAGGGAAGGGTAAACTCTGGAAACACCATATATTTT	CSVKGRVNSGNTIYF
TRBV7-9	-	TRBJ2-7	13	-	TGTGCCAGCAGCGCCCCCGGGGGCTACGAGCAGTACTTC	CASSAPGGYEQYF
TRBV14	-	TRBJ2-1	15	-	TGTGCCAGCAGCCGCTCTCGAGCGGGTAAGAATGAGCAGTTCTTC	CASSRSRAGKNEQFF
TRBV20-1	-	TRBJ2-3	14	-	TGCAGTGCTACCGGGACCCAAAGCGTGGATACGCAGTATTTT	CSATGTQSVDTQYF
TRBV7-6	TRBD2	TRBJ2-1	15	-	TGTGCCAGCTTCCACCCCCTAGCGGGAGGGACGCATTGGTTCTTC	CASFHPLAGGTHWFF
TRBV6-2/TRBV6-3	-	TRBJ2-1	18	-	TGTGCCAGCAGTTACGATTGGGCTCGGGGGAGTCGCGACAATGAGCAGTTCTTC	CASSYDWARGSRDNEQFF
TRBV7-9	TRBD2	TRBJ2-3	18	-	TGTGCCAGCAGTTCTCCCGAACCGGGACTAGTCGCCCCAGATACGCAGTATTTT	CASSSPEPGLVAPDTQYF
TRBV7-2	-	TRBJ2-5	13	-	TGTGCCGGCAGCAGGGGATTCTCCGAGACCCAGTACTTC	CAGSRGFSETQYF
TRBV19	TRBD1	TRBJ1-5	15	-	TGTGCCAGTAGTCATCGTCGACAGGGTACCCAGCCCCAGCATTTT	CASSHRRQGTQPQHF
TRBV7-9	-	TRBJ1-1	12	-	TGTGCCAGCAGCCCCACGACAAGGGAAGCTTTCTTT	CASSPTTREAFF
TRBV6-5	TRBD2	TRBJ2-1	18	-	TGTGCCAGCAGTTACTCCACGTCCGGGACTAGCATCGGCCATGAGCAGTTCTTC	CASSYSTSGTSIGHEQFF
TRBV7-2	TRBD1	TRBJ1-2	16	few	TGTGCCAGCAGCTTAGGGCAGGGGGCGATTTTGGGGGGCTACACCTTC	CASSLGQGAILGGYTF
TRBV20-1	-	TRBJ2-6	15	few	TGCAGTGCTAGGCCCGGTGGTCCCGGGGCCAACGTCCTGACTTTC	CSARPGGPGANVLTF
TRBV7-2	-	TRBJ2-3	15	many	TGTGCCAGCAGCTTAGGCGGCCGAAACACAGATACGCAGTATTTT	CASSLGGRNTDTQYF
TRBV3-1	TRBD2	TRBJ2-1	16	-	TGTGCCAGCAGCCAAGGGCTAGCGGGAGGACGGAATGAGCAGTTCTTC	CASSQGLAGGRNEQFF
TRBV6-5	-	TRBJ2-7	11	few	TGTGCCAGCAGGGACAGCTACGAGCAGTACTTC	CASRDSYEQYF
TRBV7-9	-	TRBJ1-1	15	-	TGTGCCAGCAGCAACCCGGCGAGTGCGAACACTGAAGCTTTCTTT	CASSNPASANTEAFF
TRBV2	-	TRBJ1-5	14	-	TGTGCCAGCAGTGAGACCCGGAACGGAGGGCCCCAGCATTTT	CASSETRNGGPQHF
TRBV14	-	TRBJ2-3	16	-	TGTGCCAGCAGCCAACTGAGCGTTCATCGCACAGATACGCAGTATTTT	CASSQLSVHRTDTQYF